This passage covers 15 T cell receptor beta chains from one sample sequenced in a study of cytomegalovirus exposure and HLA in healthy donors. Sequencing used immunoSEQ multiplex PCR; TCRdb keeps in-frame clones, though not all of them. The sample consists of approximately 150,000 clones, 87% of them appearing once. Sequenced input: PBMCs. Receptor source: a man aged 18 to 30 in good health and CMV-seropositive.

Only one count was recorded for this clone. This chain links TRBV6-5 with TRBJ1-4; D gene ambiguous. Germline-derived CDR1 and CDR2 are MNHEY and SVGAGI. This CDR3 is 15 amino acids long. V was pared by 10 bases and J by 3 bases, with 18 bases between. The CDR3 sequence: CATSFEVGSNEKLFF. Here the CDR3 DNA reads TGTGCCACCAGCTTCGAGGTAGGATCTAATGAAAAACTGTTTTTT.

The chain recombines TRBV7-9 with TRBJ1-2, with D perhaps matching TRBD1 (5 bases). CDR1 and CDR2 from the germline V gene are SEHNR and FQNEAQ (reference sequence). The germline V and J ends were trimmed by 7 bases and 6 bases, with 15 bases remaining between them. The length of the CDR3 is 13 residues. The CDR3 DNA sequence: TGTGCCAGCAACCTCATCGGGGGGGATGGCTACACCTTC. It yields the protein CASNLIGGDGYTF.

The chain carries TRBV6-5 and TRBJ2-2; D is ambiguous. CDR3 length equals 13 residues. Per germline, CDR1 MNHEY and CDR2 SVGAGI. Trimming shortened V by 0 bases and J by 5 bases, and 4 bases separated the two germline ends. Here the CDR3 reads CASSYSETGELFF. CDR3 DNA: TGTGCCAGCAGTTACTCTGAGACCGGGGAGCTGTTTTTT.

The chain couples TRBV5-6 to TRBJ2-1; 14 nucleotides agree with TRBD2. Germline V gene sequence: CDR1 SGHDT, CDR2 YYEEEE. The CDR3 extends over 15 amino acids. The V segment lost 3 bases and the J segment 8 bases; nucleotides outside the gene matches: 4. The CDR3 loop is CASSSGLAGADEQFF. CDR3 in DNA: TGTGCCAGCAGCTCGGGACTAGCGGGGGCAGATGAGCAGTTCTTC.

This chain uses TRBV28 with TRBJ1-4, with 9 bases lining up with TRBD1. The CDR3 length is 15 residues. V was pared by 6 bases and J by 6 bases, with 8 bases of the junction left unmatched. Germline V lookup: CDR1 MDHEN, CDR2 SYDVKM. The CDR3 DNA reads TGTGCCAGCAGCTATGGGGGGACAGGGCATGAAAAACTGTTTTTT. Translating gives CASSYGGTGHEKLFF.

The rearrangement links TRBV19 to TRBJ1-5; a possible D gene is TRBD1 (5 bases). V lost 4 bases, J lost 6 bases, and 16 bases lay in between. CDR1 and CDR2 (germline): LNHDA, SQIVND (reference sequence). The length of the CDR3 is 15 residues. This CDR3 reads CASSRGGTGGQPQHF. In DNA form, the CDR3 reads TGTGCCAGTAGTAGGGGGGGAACGGGTGGTCAGCCCCAGCATTTT.

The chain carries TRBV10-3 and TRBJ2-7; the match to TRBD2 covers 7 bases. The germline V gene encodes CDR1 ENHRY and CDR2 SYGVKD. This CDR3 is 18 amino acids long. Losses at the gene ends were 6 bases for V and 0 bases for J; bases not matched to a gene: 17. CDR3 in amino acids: CAISSPAGASGYSYEQYF. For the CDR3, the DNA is TGTGCCATCAGCTCGCCCGCCGGAGCTAGCGGTTACTCCTACGAGCAGTACTTC.

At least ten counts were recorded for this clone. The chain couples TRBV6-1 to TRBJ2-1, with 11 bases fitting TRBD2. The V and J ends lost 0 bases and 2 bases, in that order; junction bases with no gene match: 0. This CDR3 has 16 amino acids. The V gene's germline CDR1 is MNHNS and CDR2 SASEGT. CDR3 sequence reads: CASSEASGGAYNEQFF. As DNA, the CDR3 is TGTGCCAGCAGTGAAGCTAGCGGGGGGGCCTACAATGAGCAGTTCTTC.

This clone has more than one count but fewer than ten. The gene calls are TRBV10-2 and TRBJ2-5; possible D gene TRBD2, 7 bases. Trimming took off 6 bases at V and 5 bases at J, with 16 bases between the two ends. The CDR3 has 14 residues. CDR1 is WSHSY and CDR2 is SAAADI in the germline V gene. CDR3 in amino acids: CASSGGLAGETQYF. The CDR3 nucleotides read TGCGCCAGCAGCGGGGGGCTAGCAGGGGAGACCCAGTACTTC.

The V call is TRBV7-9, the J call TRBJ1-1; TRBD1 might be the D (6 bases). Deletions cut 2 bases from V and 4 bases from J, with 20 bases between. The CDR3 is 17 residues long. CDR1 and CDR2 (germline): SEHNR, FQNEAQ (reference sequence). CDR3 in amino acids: CASSLPRGGGSGTEAFF. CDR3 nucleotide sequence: TGTGCCAGCAGCTTACCAAGGGGGGGCGGGTCTGGCACTGAAGCTTTCTTT.

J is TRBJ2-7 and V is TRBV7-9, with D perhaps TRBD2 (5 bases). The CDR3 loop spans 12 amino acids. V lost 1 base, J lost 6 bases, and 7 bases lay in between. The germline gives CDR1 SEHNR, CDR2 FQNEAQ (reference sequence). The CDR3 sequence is CASSLELGEQYF. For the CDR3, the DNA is TGTGCCAGCAGCTTAGAACTAGGCGAGCAGTACTTC.

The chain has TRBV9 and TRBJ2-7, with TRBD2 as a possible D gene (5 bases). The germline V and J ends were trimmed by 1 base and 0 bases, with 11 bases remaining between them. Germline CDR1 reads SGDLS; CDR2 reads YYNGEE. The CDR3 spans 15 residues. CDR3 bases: TGTGCCAGCAGCGTATTGGCGGGCAGCTCCTACGAGCAGTACTTC. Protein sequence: CASSVLAGSSYEQYF.

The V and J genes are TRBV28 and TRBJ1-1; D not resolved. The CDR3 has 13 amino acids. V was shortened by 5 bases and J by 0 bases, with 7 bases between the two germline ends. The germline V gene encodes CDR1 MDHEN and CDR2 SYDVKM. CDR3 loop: CASSGPLNTEAFF. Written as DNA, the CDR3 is TGTGCCAGCAGTGGGCCATTGAACACTGAAGCTTTCTTT.

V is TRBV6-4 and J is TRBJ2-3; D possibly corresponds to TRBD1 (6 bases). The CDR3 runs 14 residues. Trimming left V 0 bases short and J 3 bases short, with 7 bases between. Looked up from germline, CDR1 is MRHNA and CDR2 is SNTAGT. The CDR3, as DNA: TGTGCCAGCAGTGACTCGGGGGCGACAGATACGCAGTATTTT. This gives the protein CASSDSGATDTQYF.

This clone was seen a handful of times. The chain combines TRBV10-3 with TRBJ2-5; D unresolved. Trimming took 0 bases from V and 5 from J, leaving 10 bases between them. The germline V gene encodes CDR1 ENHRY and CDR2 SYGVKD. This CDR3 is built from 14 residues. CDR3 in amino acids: CAISESNGLETQYF. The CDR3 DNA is TGTGCCATCAGTGAGTCGAACGGGTTGGAGACCCAGTACTTC.